The 7 T cell receptor beta chains given below trace back to one sample, sequenced in a study of metastatic and nonmetastatic thyroid tumors. TCRdb re-clonotyped the PCR reads through MiXCR. Among 72,000 or so clones listed, 18% were seen once. All patients were untreated before thyroid surgery. Sequenced material: blood. Receptor source: a female donor with papillary thyroid cancer or a benign thyroid nodule (not recorded which). Some clones in this sample may be carry-over from other donors' samples.

Worth noting for this clone: Germline and junction disagree at one end, which may indicate a read error. V usage is TRBV7-9 and J usage is TRBJ1-2; unclear D gene. Germline-derived CDR1 and CDR2 are SEHNR and FQNEAQ (reference sequence). This CDR3 comprises 14 residues. The CDR3 coding sequence is TGTGCCAGCAGCCCCTCCGGTCCTTCCTATGGCTACGCCTTC. This codes for CASSPSGPSYGYAF.

Many counts were recorded for this clone. The chain couples TRBV12-3 or TRBV12-4 to TRBJ1-6, with D unresolved. The CDR3 extends over 14 amino acids. Trimming left V 3 bases short and J 6 bases short, with 9 bases between. CDR3 residues: CASSFGPGNSPLHF. The DNA for the CDR3 is TGTGCCAGCAGTTTCGGGCCGGGTAATTCACCCCTCCACTTT.

This clone occurred many times. V usage is TRBV9 and J usage is TRBJ2-3; no clear D gene. Germline-derived CDR1 and CDR2 are SGDLS and YYNGEE. V gave up 0 bases and J gave up 10 bases, with 9 bases separating them. CDR3 length: 12 amino acids. The CDR3 sequence: CASSVGSDAQYF. CDR3 DNA: TGTGCCAGCAGCGTAGGGAGTGATGCGCAGTATTTT.

Worth noting for this clone: Possible read error: a much larger clone is one base away. CDR3 nucleotides: TGCGCCAGCAGCTCCGGACAGGGTGTAGATACGCAGTATTTT. It is translated as CASSSGQGVDTQYF. This chain joins TRBV5-1 and TRBJ2-3, with 8 bases fitting TRBD1. The CDR3 consists of 14 residues. V lost 3 bases, J lost 5 bases, and 5 bases stayed unmatched. The germline gives CDR1 SGHRS, CDR2 YFSETQ.

The table lists this clone with a few counts. This chain links TRBV3-1 with TRBJ1-2; TRBD1 might be the D (6 bases). Germline V CDR1 and CDR2: LGHDT, YNNKEL (reference sequence). The CDR3 extends over 15 amino acids. Trimming took off 4 bases at V and 5 bases at J, with 17 bases between the two ends. The DNA of the CDR3 is TGTGCCAGCAGCCCAGGGGACCGCCTATTGTATGGCTACACCTTC. Translated, it gives CASSPGDRLLYGYTF.

This clone was observed at least ten times. The chain is built from TRBV20-1 and TRBJ2-5; 9 nucleotides line up with TRBD1. This CDR3 contains 16 residues. Germline V lookup: CDR1 DFQATT, CDR2 SNEGSKA (reference sequence). Trimming removed 3 bases from V and 2 bases from J; junction bases left unmatched: 10. The CDR3, as DNA: TGCAGTGCTAGGTCATACAGGGGGCAAGCTCAAGAGACCCAGTACTTC. Amino acid sequence: CSARSYRGQAQETQYF.

This clone appeared many times. The rearrangement links TRBV11-2 to TRBJ2-7; tentatively, D is TRBD1 or TRBD2 (6 bases each). In germline, CDR1 is SGHAT, CDR2 FQNNGV. V was pared by 5 bases and J by 0 bases, with 14 bases between. This CDR3 is built from 15 residues. CDR3 sequence reads: CASSPGDSSSYEQYF. The DNA for the CDR3 is TGTGCCAGCAGCCCAGGGGACTCAAGCTCCTACGAGCAGTACTTC.